This TCR beta chain emerged from a study of cytomegalovirus exposure and HLA in healthy donors. The PCR contained 60 Vbeta and 13 Jbeta primers. The table came from immunoSEQ multiplex PCR; TCRdb's copy has only in-frame clones and leaves some out. The table includes some 160,000 clones, about three quarters detected once. A note on this clone: Its antigen is currently unknown.

Overall study findings and caveats: An ancestry cluster, one associated with Asian ancestry, reportedly showed fewer N-insertions than the roughly 610-donor mean in a later analysis.

Germline lookup yields CDR1 SQVTM and CDR2 ANQGSEA. CDR3 size: 13 residues. Trimming took 4 bases from V and 0 from J, leaving 8 bases between them. The source is a woman aged 25 to 39 in good health and CMV-seronegative. Sequencing was carried out using PBMCs. V usage is TRBV29-1 and J usage is TRBJ2-3, with D unclear. CDR3: CSVVEISTDTQYF. In nucleotides, the CDR3 is TGCAGCGTTGTCGAGATTAGCACAGATACGCAGTATTTT.